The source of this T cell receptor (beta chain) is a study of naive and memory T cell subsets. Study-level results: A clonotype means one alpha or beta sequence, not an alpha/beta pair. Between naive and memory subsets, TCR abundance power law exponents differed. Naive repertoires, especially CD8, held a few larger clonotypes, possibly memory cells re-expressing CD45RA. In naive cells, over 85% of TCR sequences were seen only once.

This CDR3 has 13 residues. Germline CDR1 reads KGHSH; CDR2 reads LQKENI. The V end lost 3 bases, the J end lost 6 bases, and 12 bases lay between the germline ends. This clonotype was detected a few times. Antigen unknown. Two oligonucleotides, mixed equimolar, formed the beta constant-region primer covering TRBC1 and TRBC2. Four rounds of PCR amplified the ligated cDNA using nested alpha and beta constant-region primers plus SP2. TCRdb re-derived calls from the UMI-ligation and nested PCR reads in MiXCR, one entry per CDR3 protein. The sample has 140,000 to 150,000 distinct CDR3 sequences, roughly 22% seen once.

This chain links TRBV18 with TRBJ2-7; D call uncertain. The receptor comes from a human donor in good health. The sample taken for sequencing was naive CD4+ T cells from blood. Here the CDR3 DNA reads TGTGCCAGCTCACCGTTCAAGGCCGGCGAGCAGTACTTC. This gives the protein CASSPFKAGEQYF. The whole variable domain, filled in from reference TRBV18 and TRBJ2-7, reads NAGVMQNPRHLVRRRGQEARLRCSPMKGHSHVYWYRQLPEEGLKFMVYLQKENIIDESGMPKERFSAEFPKEGPSILRIQQVVRGDSAAYFCASSPFKAGEQYFGPGTRLTVT.